This T cell receptor (beta chain) was identified during a study of cytomegalovirus exposure and HLA in healthy donors. PCR was performed using 60 Vbeta and 13 Jbeta primers. How the authors handled the data: An analysis performed later counted roughly 80 million unique TCR beta chains (roughly 11 million of them shared). Some clones are missing from TCRdb's copy, which holds only in-frame ones; the method was immunoSEQ multiplex PCR. The DNA gave D and trimming, while V, J and clone size come from that table. In the table there are around 58,000 clones, 55% to 75% of which are singletons. Study-wide results and limits: A highly shared variant cluster was judged a likely technical artifact. Fewer N-insertions than the roughly 670-donor mean were reportedly shown by an Asian-associated ancestry cluster in a later analysis. The dataset shows that most TCR sequences were rare, while some public TCRs occurred in many donors.

This clone came up many times. Its antigen is as yet unknown. The germline gives CDR1 SGHTA, CDR2 FQGTGA. Trimming shortened V by 2 bases and J by 0 bases, and 4 bases separated the two germline ends. The CDR3 length is 13 residues. J is TRBJ1-1 and V is TRBV7-3; the D is unclear. The source is a man aged 40-49 years in good health and CMV-seropositive. The specimen was PBMCs. The CDR3 DNA reads as TGTGCCAGCAGCTTATCAGTGAACACTGAAGCTTTCTTT. Translation gives CASSLSVNTEAFF.